What follows is one T cell receptor beta chain and its context. Its cognate antigen is unknown. CD45RO/CCR7/CD25/CD127/CD95/CD27 sorting isolated CD4+ naive, central memory, regulatory and stem cell-like memory cells. This record belongs to a study of beta chain features in type 1 diabetes. Deletions cut 4 bases from V and 2 bases from J, with 5 bases between. In germline, CDR1 is LNHNV, CDR2 YYDKDF (reference sequence). This CDR3 is 12 amino acids long. Broader study findings: When Type 1 diabetes patients were examined, their TCRB CDR3s proved moderately but significantly shorter in all four CD4+ subsets. Any role of HLA type in TCRB rearrangement remained unresolved here. Diminished insertions and augmented deletions at VDJ junctions characterized type 1 diabetes patients.

Since all of the isolated RNA was reverse transcribed, expressed TCRB transcripts were what got sequenced. Profiled with immunoSEQ multiplex PCR; TCRdb holds only in-frame clones, not every one. The sample consists of hundreds of thousands of clones, about 14% of them appearing once. The sequenced material came from naive CD4+ T cells from blood. The sequence was collected from a man aged 18 to 30 with type 1 diabetes. The chain recombines TRBV15 with TRBJ1-2; D remains ambiguous. CDR3 sequence: CATSIHNYGYTF. The CDR3 nucleotides are TGTGCCACCAGCATTCACAACTATGGCTACACCTTC.